This TCR beta chain appears in the sequencing data of a study of shared clonotypes between healthy human individuals. General study results and limits: Several donors showed sharing of approximately 5% of naive CD4 clonotypes. The low donor count limited represented genetic and exposure-history diversity. Memory subsets generally showed lower estimated richness than naive subsets.

As regards this clone: No antigen is known for it.

The CDR3 has 16 residues. Looked up from germline, CDR1 is MDHEN and CDR2 is SYDVKM. Deletions cut 2 bases from V and 2 bases from J, with 13 bases between. The authors split each subset's genomic DNA evenly across several immunoSEQ plates. Measured with immunoSEQ multiplex PCR; TCRdb has only the in-frame clones, and not every one. The sample shows 600,000 or so clones, 95% of them seen only once. Naive CD8 cells lacked CD45RO, underwent positive selection for CCR7 and left out terminally differentiated effector memory CD45RA+ cells. Sequences were obtained from naive CD8+ T cells sorted from blood. The receptor was derived from a woman between 25 and 40 years old in good health. This chain uses TRBV28 with TRBJ1-5; possibly TRBD1 for D (5 bases). In DNA, the CDR3 is TGTGCCAGCAGTTTAGGTTGGGGCGGGGGCAATCAGCCCCAGCATTTT. This codes for CASSLGWGGGNQPQHF.